The 26 T cell receptor beta chains presented below share a single source sample, sequenced in a study of patients and donors after allogeneic stem cell transplantation (TCRdb year 2020). To prepare the library, RT-PCR was applied. Sequencing relied on a NextSeq 550. Using fastp trimming at Q25 and MiXCR clonotype assembly, TCRdb reanalyzed the public sequencing data and kept in-frame beta chains. CDR3 protein duplicates are merged, each entry listing the most common genes and DNA. The sample profile shows fewer than 250,000 distinct CDR3 sequences; around an eighth of them were found once. The top ten clones comprise about 9.9% of the sample. What was sequenced was blood, either unsorted or a sorted T cell fraction (not recorded which). The receptor source for this set is a human donor who was either an allogeneic HSCT recipient or a stem cell or donor lymphocyte infusion donor (not recorded which). It is not recorded whose cells these are; they may come from a transplant donor.

This rearrangement joins TRBV29-1 to TRBJ1-2; a weak D match, TRBD1 (6 bases). Germline lookup yields CDR1 SQVTM and CDR2 ANQGSEA. Between the trimmed V and J ends, which lost 7 bases and 8 bases, there was a span of 14 bases. The CDR3 is made up of 11 amino acids. The CDR3 is CSGTGTGGYTF. The CDR3 nucleotides read TGCAGCGGAACAGGGACGGGGGGCTACACCTTC.

This clonotype was picked up a small number of times. The J gene is TRBJ2-5, the V gene TRBV2, with a possible D match to TRBD2 (6 bases). V lost 6 bases, J lost 1 base, and 12 bases lay in between. This CDR3 region has 14 residues. CDR1 is SNHLY, CDR2 FYNNEI, per germline. CDR3 amino acids: CASSGGAFQETQYF. The DNA of the CDR3 is TGTGCCAGCAGCGGGGGAGCTTTCCAAGAGACCCAGTACTTC.

This chain connects TRBV2 to TRBJ2-2; 9 nucleotides line up with TRBD2. Germline V gives CDR1 SNHLY, CDR2 FYNNEI. The V gene end was trimmed by 6 bases and the J gene end by 6 bases; junction bases not matched to a gene: 5. CDR3 length: 14 residues. For the CDR3, the DNA is TGTGCCAGCAGACTCATAGCGGGGGCCGGGGAGCTGTTTTTT. Its protein product is CASRLIAGAGELFF.

The chain couples TRBV20-1 to TRBJ1-5; D perhaps matches TRBD1 (5 bases). Germline V gene data show CDR1 as DFQATT and CDR2 as SNEGSKA (reference sequence). The CDR3 spans 14 residues. Trimming cost V 2 bases and J 3 bases, with 11 bases left between them. This chain's CDR3 is CSARKPGPNQPQHF. The DNA of the CDR3 is TGCAGTGCTAGAAAACCGGGGCCCAATCAGCCCCAGCATTTT.

As concerns this clonotype: A much more abundant neighbour one base away suggests this may be a read error. The V gene is TRBV12-3 or TRBV12-4, the J gene TRBJ2-1, with 16 bases aligning to TRBD2. CDR3 length equals 19 residues. Trimming removed 10 bases from V and 0 bases from J; junction bases left unmatched: 12. The CDR3 sequence: CANRQGLAGGTSSYNEQFF. DNA for the CDR3: TGTGCCAACAGACAGGGACTAGCGGGAGGGACGAGCTCCTACAATGAGCAGTTCTTC.

This clonotype was recorded at least ten times. The CDR3 reads CAVGQGLADTQYF. CDR3 nucleotides: TGTGCCGTGGGACAGGGTCTGGCAGATACGCAGTATTTT. The chain uses TRBV10-3 and TRBJ2-3; 9 bases are shared with TRBD1. The germline V gene encodes CDR1 ENHRY and CDR2 SYGVKD. There are 13 residues in the CDR3. Germline trimming cut 11 bases from V and 4 bases from J; bases unmatched to any gene: 7.

By frequency in the sample, this clonotype is medium-sized. The chain has TRBV20-1 and TRBJ1-2; possibly TRBD1 for D (5 bases). Germline CDR1 is DFQATT and CDR2 is SNEGSKA (reference sequence). This CDR3 region has 12 residues. Trimming pared 4 bases from V and 4 bases from J, leaving 10 bases between. The CDR3 DNA follows: TGCAGTGCTACAGGGAATGGCTATGGCTACACCTTC. This codes for CSATGNGYGYTF.

The gene calls are TRBV3-1 and TRBJ2-1, with D perhaps matching TRBD2 (5 bases). Trimming took off 0 bases at V and 8 bases at J, with 11 bases between the two ends. The V gene's germline CDR1 is LGHDT and CDR2 YNNKEL (reference sequence). CDR3 length equals 14 residues. For the CDR3, the DNA is TGTGCCAGCAGCCAAGATAGGGCGGGCCATGAGCAGTTCTTC. This encodes CASSQDRAGHEQFF.

The chain has TRBV7-2 and TRBJ1-2; 8 positions match TRBD1. Trimming removed 8 bases from V and 2 bases from J; junction bases left unmatched: 7. The V gene's germline CDR1 is SGHTA and CDR2 FQGNSA. The CDR3 spans 14 residues. The CDR3 DNA follows: TGTGCCAGCGAGTTCGACAGGGGAAACTATGGCTACACCTTC. Protein product: CASEFDRGNYGYTF. Complete variable domain (other parts from reference TRBV7-2 and TRBJ1-2): GAGVSQSPSNKVTEKGKDVELRCDPISGHTALYWYRQSLGQGLEFLIYFQGNSAPDKSGLPSDRFSAERTGGSVSTLTIQRTQQEDSAVYLCASEFDRGNYGYTFGSGTRLTVV.

This chain connects TRBV5-6 to TRBJ2-4, with D possibly being TRBD1 (7 bases). The length of the CDR3 is 16 residues. The V gene lost 2 bases and the J gene lost 9 bases, with 21 bases spanning the gap. Germline values: CDR1 SGHDT, CDR2 YYEEEE. The CDR3 reads CASSFRSGTAGTIQYF. The DNA for the CDR3 is TGTGCCAGCAGCTTCCGCTCCGGGACAGCGGGTACCATTCAGTACTTC.

This clonotype has only a few counts. This sequence joins TRBV24-1 and TRBJ1-1, with no clear D. Germline loops: CDR1 KGHDR, CDR2 SFDVKD. V lost 4 bases and J 1 base, leaving 12 bases between the germline ends. The CDR3 is made up of 15 amino acids. The CDR3 sequence is CATSDSTKGNTEAFF. CDR3 coding DNA: TGTGCCACCAGTGACTCGACGAAGGGGAACACTGAAGCTTTCTTT.

This clonotype was detected ten times or more. The rearrangement uses TRBV9 and TRBJ2-1, with 12 positions matching TRBD2. The CDR3 contains 18 residues. Germline values: CDR1 SGDLS, CDR2 YYNGEE. The junction had 7 bases not matched to a gene; V was cut back by 0 bases and J by 3 bases. Here the CDR3 reads CASSVENLAGGIYNEQFF. The DNA for the CDR3 is TGTGCCAGCAGCGTAGAAAACCTAGCGGGGGGGATCTACAATGAGCAGTTCTTC.

This chain uses TRBV5-1 with TRBJ1-6; possibly TRBD1 for D (6 bases). There are 14 residues in the CDR3. CDR1 is SGHRS, CDR2 YFSETQ, per germline. V lost 3 bases to trimming and J lost 13 bases, with 17 bases between them. CDR3 amino acids: CASSSDGQLGPLHF. Here the CDR3 DNA reads TGCGCCAGCAGCTCGGACGGACAGTTGGGGCCCCTCCACTTT.

V is TRBV6-5 and J is TRBJ2-6; 10 positions match TRBD1. This CDR3 contains 19 residues. The germline V gene has CDR1 MNHEY and CDR2 SVGAGI. V dropped 1 base and J dropped 0; count of bases not matched to a gene: 6. The CDR3 sequence: CASSYYGDRGSSGANVLTF. For the CDR3, the DNA is TGTGCCAGCAGTTACTACGGGGACAGGGGAAGCTCTGGGGCCAACGTCCTGACTTTC.

There are a few counts of this clonotype. The V call is TRBV12-3 or TRBV12-4, the J call TRBJ2-2; 14 nucleotides agree with TRBD2. The trim removed 2 bases at V and 7 bases at J, leaving 12 bases unmatched. CDR3 length equals 19 residues. CDR3 loop: CASSLWSTSGRVGGGELFF. For the CDR3, the DNA is TGTGCCAGCAGTTTATGGTCGACTAGCGGGAGGGTCGGAGGCGGGGAGCTGTTTTTT.

This clonotype was seen a few times. V gene TRBV11-2 combines with J gene TRBJ2-6; D call uncertain. Germline assignment: CDR1 SGHAT and CDR2 FQNNGV. Trimming left V 7 bases short and J 2 bases short, with 9 bases between. The CDR3 consists of 14 residues. The CDR3 spells CASTLTAGANVLTF. The DNA for the CDR3 is TGTGCCAGCACCCTAACCGCTGGGGCCAACGTCCTGACTTTC.

The chain links TRBV5-1 to TRBJ2-7; possible D gene TRBD2, 7 bases. CDR1 and CDR2 from the germline V gene are SGHRS and YFSETQ. With 4 bases removed from V and 4 bases from J, the gap between germline ends came to 18 bases. The CDR3 loop spans 15 amino acids. CDR3 DNA sequence: TGCGCCAGCAGCCCCTCCGGGGGGCGCAGGTACGAGCAGTACTTC. Encoded protein: CASSPSGGRRYEQYF.

CDR3 sequence reads: CASSSTGTVNEKLFF. The DNA for the CDR3 is TGTGCCAGTAGCAGCACCGGGACAGTTAATGAAAAACTGTTTTTT. The rearrangement links TRBV19 to TRBJ1-4; TRBD1 matches at 7 bases. The CDR3 runs to 15 residues. CDR1 and CDR2 from the germline V gene are LNHDA and SQIVND (reference sequence). The junction had 8 bases not matched to a gene; V was cut back by 6 bases and J by 4 bases.

A few counts support this clonotype. The chain links TRBV5-6 to TRBJ2-1, with 9 bases that match TRBD2. Germline V gene data show CDR1 as SGHDT and CDR2 as YYEEEE. CDR3 length equals 16 residues. Unmatched junction bases numbered 8, after V lost 4 bases and J lost 3 bases. The CDR3 is CASSAILAGLYNEQFF. Written as DNA, the CDR3 is TGTGCCAGCAGCGCAATACTAGCGGGCCTCTACAATGAGCAGTTCTTC.

The chain is built from TRBV5-1 and TRBJ2-6; D unclear. CDR3 length: 15 amino acids. Trimming cost V 1 base and J 0 bases, with 5 bases left between them. Germline lookup yields CDR1 SGHRS and CDR2 YFSETQ. CDR3 protein: CASSLQGSGANVLTF. The CDR3 DNA sequence: TGCGCCAGCAGCTTGCAAGGCTCTGGGGCCAACGTCCTGACTTTC.

This clonotype was counted at least ten times. The chain couples TRBV20-1 to TRBJ2-3, with D unclear. Germline V gene lookup returns CDR1 DFQATT and CDR2 SNEGSKA (reference sequence). V gave up 7 bases and J gave up 2 bases, with 10 bases separating them. CDR3 length equals 12 residues. DNA of the CDR3: TGCAGTGTGTTTGGCCCCACAGATACGCAGTATTTT. As protein: CSVFGPTDTQYF.

At least ten counts were recorded for this clonotype. The chain employs TRBV19 and TRBJ1-1; 8 positions match TRBD1. The J segment lost 1 base and the V segment lost 6 bases, leaving 4 bases of the junction unmatched. The CDR3 sequence is 14 residues long. The germline V gene encodes CDR1 LNHDA and CDR2 SQIVND (reference sequence). The CDR3 region has the DNA TGTGCCAGTAGCTGGACAGGGTCGAACACTGAAGCTTTCTTT. This sequence encodes CASSWTGSNTEAFF. The complete variable domain, with remaining parts taken from reference TRBV19 and TRBJ1-1, reads DGGITQSPKYLFRKEGQNVTLSCEQNLNHDAMYWYRQDPGQGLRLIYYSQIVNDFQKGDIAEGYSVSREKKESFPLTVTSAQKNPTAFYLCASSWTGSNTEAFFGQGTRLTVV.

This clonotype was counted between two and nine times. The chain employs TRBV27 and TRBJ1-1; D may be TRBD1 (5 bases). The CDR3 is 14 residues long. The germline V gene encodes CDR1 MNHEY and CDR2 SMNVEV (reference sequence). V gave up 7 bases and J gave up 6 bases, with 18 bases separating them. Here the CDR3 reads CASTNSPPGAEAFF. CDR3 sequence (DNA): TGTGCCAGCACCAATTCCCCCCCGGGGGCTGAAGCTTTCTTT.

This clonotype was observed at least ten times. V usage is TRBV6-5 and J usage is TRBJ1-1; D possibly corresponds to TRBD1 (5 bases). The length of the CDR3 is 15 residues. Germline V lookup: CDR1 MNHEY, CDR2 SVGAGI. V gave up 2 bases and J gave up 7 bases, with 17 bases separating them. The CDR3 protein is CASSYGSSGQGEAFF. In nucleotides, the CDR3 is TGTGCCAGCAGTTACGGTAGCTCCGGGCAGGGTGAAGCTTTCTTT.

This clonotype was observed a handful of times. The CDR3 nucleotides are TGCAGTGCTAGTGTGCTTCAGTTGGGACAGGGTGCCAAAAACATTCAGTACTTC. The encoded protein is CSASVLQLGQGAKNIQYF. The gene calls are TRBV20-1 and TRBJ2-4; 9 nucleotides align to TRBD1. This CDR3 spans 18 amino acids. Trimming cost V 3 bases and J 1 base; bases outside gene matches: 13. CDR1 is DFQATT, CDR2 SNEGSKA, per germline (reference sequence).

At least ten counts were recorded for this clonotype. V gene TRBV7-9 combines with J gene TRBJ1-2; 7 nucleotides align to TRBD1. The CDR3 totals 16 residues. V shed 5 bases, J shed 3 bases, and the junction held 12 bases outside the gene matches. Germline CDR1 is SEHNR and CDR2 is FQNEAQ (reference sequence). In DNA, the CDR3 is TGTGCCAGCAGCGGGACTCGACAGGGCCTGGACTATGGCTACACCTTC. This sequence encodes CASSGTRQGLDYGYTF.